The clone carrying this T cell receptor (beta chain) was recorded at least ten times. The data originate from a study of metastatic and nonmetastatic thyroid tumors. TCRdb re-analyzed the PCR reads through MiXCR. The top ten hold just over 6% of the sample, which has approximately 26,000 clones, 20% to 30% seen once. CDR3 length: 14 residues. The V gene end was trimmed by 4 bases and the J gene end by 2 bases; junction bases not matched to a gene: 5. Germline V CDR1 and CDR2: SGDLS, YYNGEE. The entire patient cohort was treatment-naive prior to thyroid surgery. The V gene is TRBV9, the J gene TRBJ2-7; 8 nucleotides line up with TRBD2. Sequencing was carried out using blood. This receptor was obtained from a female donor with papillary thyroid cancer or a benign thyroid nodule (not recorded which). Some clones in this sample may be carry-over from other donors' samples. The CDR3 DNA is TGTGCCAGCAGCCCGGGGGGGGAGACCTACGAGCAGTACTTC. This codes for CASSPGGETYEQYF.